A selection of T cell receptor beta chains follows, all from one sample in a study of cytomegalovirus exposure and HLA in healthy donors. Measured with immunoSEQ multiplex PCR; TCRdb has only the in-frame clones, and not every one. The sample shows approximately 140,000 clones, roughly 75% of them seen only once. Sequencing was carried out using PBMCs. The receptor set was obtained from a middle-aged man in good health and CMV-seropositive. CDR3s include the opening cysteine and the closing phenylalanine or tryptophan. D genes are given only for firm matches. Part of the rows lack a size; the others show once, few, many or a class for expanded clones.

NA	TRBV25-1	TRBJ2-7	once	13	CASSEKQGSEQYF	TGTGCCAGCAGTGAAAAACAGGGTTCCGAGCAGTACTTC
TRBD1	TRBV19	TRBJ1-1	NA	13	CASSLDRETEAFF	TGTGCCAGTAGTCTTGACAGGGAGACTGAAGCTTTCTTT
NA	TRBV7-8	TRBJ2-7	NA	19	CASQTRQAGRLLQFYEQYF	TGTGCCAGCCAAACCCGCCAGGCAGGCCGCCTGCTGCAATTCTACGAGCAGTACTTC
TRBD2	TRBV4-1	TRBJ2-7	NA	16	CASSQDLLAGGYEQYF	TGCGCCAGCAGCCAAGATCTACTAGCGGGAGGTTACGAGCAGTACTTC
NA	TRBV5-1	TRBJ1-1	NA	13	CASSLVAGTEAFF	TGCGCCAGCAGCTTGGTGGCGGGGACTGAAGCTTTCTTT
NA	TRBV15	TRBJ1-4	NA	15	CATILKGGRYEKLFF	TGTGCCACCATCCTAAAGGGGGGGCGGTATGAAAAACTGTTTTTT
TRBD2	TRBV7-9	TRBJ2-2	NA	16	CASSLRLAENTGELFF	TGTGCCAGCAGCTTGAGACTAGCGGAAAACACCGGGGAGCTGTTTTTT
NA	TRBV2	TRBJ2-1	NA	12	CASRGESNEQFF	TGTGCCAGCAGGGGAGAGTCCAATGAGCAGTTCTTC
TRBD1	TRBV6-5	TRBJ2-1	few	15	CASRTDRGGYNEQFF	TGTGCCAGCAGAACTGACAGGGGAGGCTACAATGAGCAGTTCTTC
NA	TRBV5-1	TRBJ1-4	NA	13	CASRSGMDEKLFF	TGCGCCAGCAGGAGCGGCATGGATGAAAAACTGTTTTTT
NA	TRBV6-6	TRBJ1-2	NA	13	CASSYGQANGYTF	TGTGCCAGCAGTTACGGGCAGGCAAATGGCTACACCTTC
NA	TRBV19	TRBJ1-5	many	15	CASSIFRGANQPQHF	TGTGCCAGTAGTATTTTCAGGGGTGCCAATCAGCCCCAGCATTTT
NA	TRBV5-4	TRBJ1-6	once	15	CASSLEGVANSPLHF	TGTGCCAGCAGCTTGGAAGGGGTTGCCAATTCACCCCTCCACTTT
TRBD1	TRBV5-4	TRBJ1-2	once	14	CASSSGQGGYGYTF	TGTGCCAGCAGCAGCGGACAGGGTGGCTATGGCTACACCTTC
TRBD1	TRBV6-6	TRBJ2-7	NA	14	CASSSDRVAYEQYF	TGTGCCAGCAGTTCGGACAGGGTGGCCTACGAGCAGTACTTC
TRBD1	TRBV5-4	TRBJ1-4	NA	14	CATSGQGYNEKLFF	TGTGCCACCTCCGGACAGGGCTATAATGAAAAACTGTTTTTT
TRBD2	TRBV2	TRBJ2-7	NA	15	CASSYLASGTYEQYF	TGTGCCAGCAGTTACCTGGCTAGCGGGACCTACGAGCAGTACTTC
TRBD2	TRBV4-1	TRBJ2-7	NA	15	CASSQGLAGGVEQYF	TGCGCCAGCAGCCAAGGACTAGCGGGGGGGGTCGAGCAGTACTTC
TRBD1	TRBV7-2	TRBJ2-7	NA	14	CASSFDRGQGEQYF	TGTGCCAGCAGCTTTGACAGGGGGCAAGGCGAGCAGTACTTC
TRBD1	TRBV6-5	TRBJ1-5	NA	15	CASSQDRDSNQPQHF	TGTGCCAGCAGCCAGGACAGGGATAGCAATCAGCCCCAGCATTTT
NA	TRBV23-1	TRBJ2-6	few	15	CASSQSAAGANVLTF	TGCGCCAGCAGTCAATCGGCGGCTGGGGCCAACGTCCTGACTTTC
NA	TRBV7-9	TRBJ1-2	NA	14	CASSLEVGVHGYTF	TGTGCCAGCAGCTTAGAAGTCGGGGTTCATGGCTACACCTTC
NA	TRBV6-1	TRBJ1-2	NA	13	CASSPLDSYGYTF	TGTGCCAGCAGCCCCTTGGACAGCTATGGCTACACCTTC
NA	TRBV5-6	TRBJ1-1	NA	15	CASSLQGPLTTEAFF	TGTGCCAGCAGCTTACAGGGCCCGCTCACAACTGAAGCTTTCTTT
TRBD2	TRBV6-5	TRBJ2-7	NA	15	CASRVEVAGSYEQYF	TGTGCCAGCAGGGTCGAGGTAGCGGGGTCCTACGAGCAGTACTTC
NA	TRBV30	TRBJ1-6	NA	17	CAWRDRSYSSYNSPLHF	TGTGCCTGGAGAGACAGGTCCTATAGCTCCTATAATTCACCCCTCCACTTT
NA	TRBV27	TRBJ1-2	NA	15	CASSLYPGTNYGYTF	TGTGCCAGCAGTTTATATCCAGGAACTAACTATGGCTACACCTTC
TRBD2	TRBV4-1	TRBJ2-1	few	13	CASSPSGGNEQFF	TGCGCCAGCAGCCCCTCGGGGGGGAATGAGCAGTTCTTC
TRBD1	TRBV28	TRBJ1-2	NA	15	CASSLVAGGSYGYTF	TGTGCCAGCAGTTTAGTGGCAGGGGGCAGCTATGGCTACACCTTC
TRBD1	TRBV5-1	TRBJ1-4	NA	15	CASSLVAGGVEKLFF	TGCGCCAGCAGCTTGGTGGCAGGGGGCGTTGAAAAACTGTTTTTT
TRBD1	TRBV19	TRBJ1-1	NA	13	CASRDRVNTEAFF	TGTGCCAGTCGGGACAGGGTAAACACTGAAGCTTTCTTT
TRBD1	TRBV6-6	TRBJ2-7	NA	15	CASSYGTGSSYEQYF	TGTGCCAGCAGTTACGGGACAGGGAGCTCCTACGAGCAGTACTTC
TRBD1	TRBV6-6	TRBJ1-2	NA	14	CASRKQGEKGGYTF	TGTGCCAGCCGCAAGCAGGGGGAAAAGGGTGGCTACACCTTC
NA	TRBV7-2	TRBJ2-3	NA	15	CASSSPWATTDTQYF	TGTGCCAGCAGCTCCCCTTGGGCTACCACAGATACGCAGTATTTT
NA	TRBV5-1	TRBJ2-2	NA	16	CASSLASGVNTGELFF	TGCGCCAGCAGCTTGGCGAGCGGTGTAAACACCGGGGAGCTGTTTTTT
TRBD1	TRBV7-9	TRBJ2-7	NA	16	CASSSTPDRVEYEQYF	TGTGCCAGCAGCTCAACCCCGGACAGGGTTGAATACGAGCAGTACTTC